Presented here are 22 T cell receptor beta chains from one specimen sequenced in a study of cytomegalovirus exposure and HLA in healthy donors. 60 Vbeta and 13 Jbeta primers were used in PCR. Measured with immunoSEQ multiplex PCR; TCRdb has only the in-frame clones, and not every one. The table lists 110,000 or so clones, about 80% of them singletons, with 7.7% in the top ten. Sequenced input: PBMCs. These receptors were taken from a woman aged 50 to 60 in good health and CMV-seropositive.

Here the CDR3 reads CASSPYGGGVEKLFF. The CDR3 bases are TGTGCCAGCAGCCCCTACGGGGGGGGCGTTGAAAAACTGTTTTTT. This chain connects TRBV27 to TRBJ1-4; D might be TRBD1 (6 bases). The ends were cut back, 6 bases at V and 7 bases at J, with 18 bases in the middle. Per the germline V gene, CDR1 is MNHEY and CDR2 is SMNVEV (reference sequence). This CDR3 is 15 amino acids long.

The rearrangement links TRBV5-6 to TRBJ2-3, with D tentatively TRBD1 (5 bases). Germline-derived CDR1 and CDR2 are SGHDT and YYEEEE. V dropped 2 bases and J dropped 3 bases, with 10 bases sitting between them. The CDR3 spans 14 residues. The CDR3 reads CASSFGQPTDTQYF. CDR3 nucleotides: TGTGCCAGCAGCTTCGGACAACCGACAGATACGCAGTATTTT.

V is TRBV12-5 and J is TRBJ2-5; unclear D gene. Between the trimmed V and J ends, which lost 3 bases and 1 base, there was a span of 6 bases. This CDR3 contains 13 residues. Germline loops: CDR1 LGHNT, CDR2 FRNRAP. The CDR3, as DNA: TGTGCTAGTGGTTTACGAGGCCAAGAGACCCAGTACTTC. Translation: CASGLRGQETQYF.

The V call is TRBV11-2, the J call TRBJ2-3; tentative D call: TRBD2 (5 bases). The germline gives CDR1 SGHAT, CDR2 FQNNGV. This CDR3 contains 18 residues. Trimming shortened V by 2 bases and J by 3 bases, and 21 bases separated the two germline ends. The CDR3 region is CASSLYGERRAGTDTQYF. The DNA of the CDR3 is TGTGCCAGCAGCTTATATGGAGAGAGGCGGGCCGGGACAGATACGCAGTATTTT.

CDR3 protein: CASSVDRWGFAEAFF. In nucleotides, the CDR3 is TGTGCCAGCAGTGTAGACAGGTGGGGGTTCGCTGAAGCTTTCTTT. The chain recombines TRBV2 with TRBJ1-1, with D perhaps matching TRBD1 (6 bases). Germline CDR1 reads SNHLY; CDR2 reads FYNNEI. The length of the CDR3 is 15 residues. Trimming took 4 bases from V and 6 from J, leaving 18 bases between them.

Regarding this clone: The same CDR3 arises from other DNA sequences in this sample as well. The rearrangement links TRBV7-2 to TRBJ1-2; the match to TRBD1 covers 8 bases. V trimming: 6 bases; J trimming: 5 bases; junction bases outside the gene matches: 17. The CDR3 runs to 17 residues. Germline V gene data show CDR1 as SGHTA and CDR2 as FQGNSA. The CDR3 region is CASSFLSTGALLYGYTF. The CDR3 DNA reads as TGTGCCAGCAGTTTTCTCTCGACAGGGGCGTTACTTTATGGCTACACCTTC.

This chain links TRBV15 with TRBJ1-4, with D unclear. This CDR3 has 14 amino acids. Trimming shortened V by 11 bases and J by 0 bases, and 13 bases separated the two germline ends. The germline V gene encodes CDR1 LNHNV and CDR2 YYDKDF (reference sequence). CDR3 sequence: CAAPEESTNEKLFF. In DNA, the CDR3 is TGTGCCGCGCCGGAGGAGTCAACTAATGAAAAACTGTTTTTT.

This sequence joins TRBV19 and TRBJ2-3; 9 bases are shared with TRBD2. The CDR3 totals 15 residues. Germline CDR1 is LNHDA and CDR2 is SQIVND (reference sequence). V lost 3 bases and J lost 5; bases outside the gene matches: 6. The CDR3 coding sequence is TGTGCCAGTAGTATTTCTAGCGGGACTGGAGATACGCAGTATTTT. Its protein is CASSISSGTGDTQYF.

This clone was picked up a small number of times. At one end the junction does not follow the germline gene, possibly because of a read error. The gene calls are TRBV18 and TRBJ2-4; 11 bases are a match to TRBD2. The CDR3 runs 15 residues. CDR1 and CDR2 (germline): KGHSH, LQKENI. CDR3 DNA sequence: TGTGCCAGCTCACCTTTAGGGACTAGCGGAAACAGTCAGTACTTC. This sequence encodes CASSPLGTSGNSQYF.

The chain carries TRBV5-3 and TRBJ2-1, with 8 positions matching TRBD2. TRBV5-3 is an ORF for which the function is uncertain. This CDR3 has 15 amino acids. The junction had 5 bases not matched to a gene; V was cut back by 2 bases and J by 4 bases. This CDR3 reads CARSFPREGYNEQFF. The CDR3 DNA sequence: TGTGCCAGAAGCTTTCCTCGGGAGGGTTACAATGAGCAGTTCTTC.

V gene TRBV6-5 combines with J gene TRBJ2-7; tentative D call: TRBD1 (5 bases). Germline CDR1 is MNHEY and CDR2 is SVGAGI. The CDR3 has 13 residues. V lost 6 bases and J lost 2, with 11 bases in between. The CDR3 is CASRTAGTYEQYF. As DNA, the CDR3 is TGTGCCAGCAGAACCGCAGGGACCTACGAGCAGTACTTC.

A single count supports this clone. The chain uses TRBV6-1 and TRBJ2-3; perhaps TRBD2 as D (6 bases). The germline V gene encodes CDR1 MNHNS and CDR2 SASEGT. V shed 6 bases and J shed 3 bases, with 10 bases lying between them. The CDR3 totals 13 residues. CDR3 protein: CASSREQTDTQYF. For the CDR3, the DNA is TGTGCCAGCAGCCGGGAGCAGACAGATACGCAGTATTTT.

Only a few counts were recorded for this clone. The genes are TRBV18 and TRBJ2-1; 10 positions match TRBD2. CDR1 is KGHSH and CDR2 is LQKENI in the germline V gene. This CDR3 region has 16 residues. V trimming: 1 base; J trimming: 7 bases; junction bases outside the gene matches: 7. In DNA, the CDR3 is TGTGCCAGCTCACCACTAGCGGGAGGTGGGTGGAATGAGCAGTTCTTC. It translates to CASSPLAGGGWNEQFF. Full variable domain (remainder filled in from reference TRBV18 and TRBJ2-1): NAGVMQNPRHLVRRRGQEARLRCSPMKGHSHVYWYRQLPEEGLKFMVYLQKENIIDESGMPKERFSAEFPKEGPSILRIQQVVRGDSAAYFCASSPLAGGGWNEQFFGPGTRLTVL.

The chain combines TRBV6-5 with TRBJ2-2; TRBD2 matches at 8 bases. CDR1 and CDR2 from the germline V gene are MNHEY and SVGAGI. The V gene end was trimmed by 4 bases and the J gene end by 6 bases; junction bases not matched to a gene: 1. CDR3 length equals 13 residues. The CDR3 region is CASSSAGAGELFF. In DNA form, the CDR3 reads TGTGCCAGCAGTTCAGCGGGAGCCGGGGAGCTGTTTTTT.

The chain has TRBV7-8 and TRBJ2-7; D may be TRBD1 (6 bases). Trimming removed 5 bases at V and 6 bases at J, with 20 bases between. Germline-derived CDR1 and CDR2 are SGHVS and FQNEAQ. This CDR3 contains 15 residues. The CDR3 DNA reads TGTGCCAGCAGCCAACGACCAGGGGCGGGCGGCGAGCAGTACTTC. Its protein is CASSQRPGAGGEQYF.

This clone was counted a single time. The V gene is TRBV6-1, the J gene TRBJ1-4, with D maybe TRBD1 (6 bases). Trimming stripped 8 bases from V and 4 bases from J, with 14 bases between. The germline gives CDR1 MNHNS, CDR2 SASEGT. This CDR3 contains 14 residues. The CDR3 nucleotides are TGTGCCAGCGGACAGTTCGGTGGTAATGAAAAACTGTTTTTT. Its translation is CASGQFGGNEKLFF.

The V call is TRBV6-1, the J call TRBJ1-6; D is uncertain. Trimming removed 3 bases at V and 7 bases at J, with 7 bases between. The V gene's germline CDR1 is MNHNS and CDR2 SASEGT. The CDR3 has 13 residues. The CDR3 loop reads CASSEEKNSPLHF. As DNA, the CDR3 is TGTGCCAGCAGTGAGGAGAAGAATTCACCCCTCCACTTT.

The J gene is TRBJ2-2, the V gene TRBV11-2, with D possibly TRBD2 on 6 matching bases. V was shortened by 5 bases and J by 5 bases, with 9 bases between the two germline ends. Germline CDR1 SGHAT, CDR2 FQNNGV. The CDR3 contains 13 residues. This CDR3 reads CASSRGRTGELFF. CDR3 nucleotide sequence: TGTGCCAGCAGCCGTGGGAGGACCGGGGAGCTGTTTTTT.

The chain joins TRBV19 to TRBJ2-7; 7 nucleotides match TRBD1. Germline V gene data show CDR1 as LNHDA and CDR2 as SQIVND (reference sequence). The CDR3 is 13 residues long. V lost 6 bases to trimming and J lost 3 bases; unmatched junction nucleotides: 5. CDR3 in DNA: TGTGCCAGTAGGACCAGGGACAGCTACGAGCAGTACTTC. Translated: CASRTRDSYEQYF. Using reference TRBV19 and TRBJ2-7 for the parts outside the CDR3, the full variable domain is DGGITQSPKYLFRKEGQNVTLSCEQNLNHDAMYWYRQDPGQGLRLIYYSQIVNDFQKGDIAEGYSVSREKKESFPLTVTSAQKNPTAFYLCASRTRDSYEQYFGPGTRLTVT.

This clone was found once. This sample includes further DNA sequences coding for the same CDR3. This chain links TRBV18 with TRBJ1-1; 8 bases map to TRBD1. Per germline, CDR1 KGHSH and CDR2 LQKENI. CDR3 length: 13 amino acids. V dropped 6 bases and J dropped 5; count of bases not matched to a gene: 5. DNA for the CDR3: TGTGCCAGCTCTCCCACAGGGGGAACTGAAGCTTTCTTT. The encoded protein is CASSPTGGTEAFF.

The chain employs TRBV7-2 and TRBJ1-2; D is uncertain. This CDR3 is built from 15 residues. Trimming left V 1 base short and J 0 bases short, with 9 bases between. Germline CDR1 and CDR2: SGHTA and FQGNSA. Here the CDR3 reads CASSLGRGSNYGYTF. The DNA of the CDR3 is TGTGCCAGCAGCTTAGGACGGGGATCTAACTATGGCTACACCTTC.

This clone was seen more than once but under ten times. This chain joins TRBV7-2 and TRBJ1-1; no firm D call. Germline CDR1 SGHTA, CDR2 FQGNSA. The CDR3 spans 13 residues. Trimming took 6 bases from V and 1 from J, leaving 9 bases between them. The CDR3 DNA reads as TGTGCCAGCAGGGCCACATGGAACACTGAAGCTTTCTTT. Its protein product is CASRATWNTEAFF.